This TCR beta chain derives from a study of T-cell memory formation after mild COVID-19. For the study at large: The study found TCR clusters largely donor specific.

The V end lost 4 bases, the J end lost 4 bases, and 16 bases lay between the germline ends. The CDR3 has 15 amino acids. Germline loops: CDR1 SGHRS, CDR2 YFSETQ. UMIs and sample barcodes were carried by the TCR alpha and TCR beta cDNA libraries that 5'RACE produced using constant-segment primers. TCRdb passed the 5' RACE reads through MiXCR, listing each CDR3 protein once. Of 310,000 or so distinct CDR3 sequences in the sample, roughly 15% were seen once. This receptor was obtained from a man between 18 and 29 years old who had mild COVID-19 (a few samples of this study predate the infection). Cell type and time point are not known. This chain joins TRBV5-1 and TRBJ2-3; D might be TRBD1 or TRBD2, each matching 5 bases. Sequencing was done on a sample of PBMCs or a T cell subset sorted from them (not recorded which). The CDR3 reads CASSTGRPRPDTQYF. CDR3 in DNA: TGCGCCAGCAGCACGGGACGCCCGCGGCCAGATACGCAGTATTTT.